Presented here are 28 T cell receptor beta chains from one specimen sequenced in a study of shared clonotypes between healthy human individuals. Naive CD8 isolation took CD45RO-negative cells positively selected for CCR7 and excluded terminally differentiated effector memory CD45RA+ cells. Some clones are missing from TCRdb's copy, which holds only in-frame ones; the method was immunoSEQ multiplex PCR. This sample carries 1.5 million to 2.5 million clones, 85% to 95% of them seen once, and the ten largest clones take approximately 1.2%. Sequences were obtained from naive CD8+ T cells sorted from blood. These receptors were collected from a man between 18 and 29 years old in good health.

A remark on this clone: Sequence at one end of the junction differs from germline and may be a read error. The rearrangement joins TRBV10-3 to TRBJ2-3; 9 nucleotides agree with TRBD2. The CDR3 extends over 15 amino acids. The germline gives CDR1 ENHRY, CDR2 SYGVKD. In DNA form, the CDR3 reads TGTGCCGTCAGTGCGGGGGGGCCGATGGCAGATACGCAGTATTTT. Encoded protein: CAVSAGGPMADTQYF.

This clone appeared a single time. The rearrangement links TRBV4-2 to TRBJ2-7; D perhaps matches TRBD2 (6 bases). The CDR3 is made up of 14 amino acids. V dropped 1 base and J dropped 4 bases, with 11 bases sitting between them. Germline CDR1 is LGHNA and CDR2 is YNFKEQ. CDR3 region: CASSQVASGYEQYF. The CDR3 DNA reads TGTGCCAGCAGCCAAGTGGCCAGCGGGTACGAGCAGTACTTC.

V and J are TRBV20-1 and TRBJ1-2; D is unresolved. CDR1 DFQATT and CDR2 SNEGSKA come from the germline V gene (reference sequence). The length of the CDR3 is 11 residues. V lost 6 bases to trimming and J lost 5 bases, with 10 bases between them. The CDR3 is CSARAPYGYTF. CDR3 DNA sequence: TGCAGTGCAAGGGCCCCATATGGCTACACCTTC.

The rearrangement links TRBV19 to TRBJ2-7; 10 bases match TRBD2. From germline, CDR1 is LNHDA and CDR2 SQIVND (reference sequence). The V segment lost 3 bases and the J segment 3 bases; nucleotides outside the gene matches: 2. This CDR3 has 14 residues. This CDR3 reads CASSMGLAFYEQYF. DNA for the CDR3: TGTGCCAGTAGTATGGGACTAGCGTTCTACGAGCAGTACTTC.

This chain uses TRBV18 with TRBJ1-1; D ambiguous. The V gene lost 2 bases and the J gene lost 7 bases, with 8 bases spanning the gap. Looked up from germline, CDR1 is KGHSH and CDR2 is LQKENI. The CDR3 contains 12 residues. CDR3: CASSPSQIEAFF. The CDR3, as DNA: TGTGCCAGCTCACCAAGCCAGATTGAAGCTTTCTTT.

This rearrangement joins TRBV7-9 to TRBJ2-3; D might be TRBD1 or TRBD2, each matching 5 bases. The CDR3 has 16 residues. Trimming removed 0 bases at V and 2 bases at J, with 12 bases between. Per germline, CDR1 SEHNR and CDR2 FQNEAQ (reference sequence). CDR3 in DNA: TGTGCCAGCAGCTTAGCGTTTGGGACGTACACAGATACGCAGTATTTT. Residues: CASSLAFGTYTDTQYF.

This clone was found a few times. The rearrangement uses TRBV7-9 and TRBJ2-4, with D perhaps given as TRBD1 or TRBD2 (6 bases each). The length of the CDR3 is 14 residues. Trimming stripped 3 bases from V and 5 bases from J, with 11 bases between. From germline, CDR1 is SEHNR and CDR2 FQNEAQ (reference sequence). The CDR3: CASSFGGGENIQYF. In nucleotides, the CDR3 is TGTGCCAGCAGCTTTGGAGGGGGAGAAAACATTCAGTACTTC.

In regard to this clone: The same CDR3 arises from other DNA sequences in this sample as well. This chain's CDR3 is CASSLDGYEQYF. CDR3 bases: TGTGCCAGCAGTCTGGACGGCTACGAGCAGTACTTC. The genes are TRBV28 and TRBJ2-7; D remains unclear. V was shortened by 5 bases and J by 3 bases, with 8 bases between the two germline ends. The CDR3 sequence is 12 residues long. Looked up from germline, CDR1 is MDHEN and CDR2 is SYDVKM.

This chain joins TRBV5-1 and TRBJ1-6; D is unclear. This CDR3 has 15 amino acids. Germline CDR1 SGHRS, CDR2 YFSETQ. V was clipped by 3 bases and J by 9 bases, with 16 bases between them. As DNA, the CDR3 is TGCGCCAGCAGCTGGGAAGCAAGGGAAGGTTCACCCCTCCACTTT. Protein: CASSWEAREGSPLHF.

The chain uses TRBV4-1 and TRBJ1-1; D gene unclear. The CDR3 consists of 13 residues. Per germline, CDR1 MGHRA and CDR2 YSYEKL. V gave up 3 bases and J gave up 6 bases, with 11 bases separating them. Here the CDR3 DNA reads TGCGCCAGCAGCCACACCCCCCCGGCTGAAGCTTTCTTT. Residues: CASSHTPPAEAFF.

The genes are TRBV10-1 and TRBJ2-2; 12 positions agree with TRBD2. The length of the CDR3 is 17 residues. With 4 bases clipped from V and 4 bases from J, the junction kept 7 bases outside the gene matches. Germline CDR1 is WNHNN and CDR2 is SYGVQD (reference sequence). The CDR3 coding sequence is TGCGCCAGCAGTGGACTAGCGGGAGTCGTGGGCACCGGGGAGCTGTTTTTT. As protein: CASSGLAGVVGTGELFF.

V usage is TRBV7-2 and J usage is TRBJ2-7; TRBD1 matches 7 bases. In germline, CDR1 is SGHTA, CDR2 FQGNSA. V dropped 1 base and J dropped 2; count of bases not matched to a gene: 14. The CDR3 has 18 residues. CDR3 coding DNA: TGTGCCAGCAGCTTAGAAGCCCCAGCCGGGACAGTAGCCTACGAGCAGTACTTC. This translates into CASSLEAPAGTVAYEQYF.

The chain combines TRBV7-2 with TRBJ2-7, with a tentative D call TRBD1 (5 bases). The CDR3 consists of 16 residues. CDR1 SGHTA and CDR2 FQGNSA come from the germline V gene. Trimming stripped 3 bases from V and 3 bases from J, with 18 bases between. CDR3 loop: CASSLSTGSFLYEQYF. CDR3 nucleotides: TGTGCCAGCAGCTTGAGTACAGGTAGTTTCCTCTACGAGCAGTACTTC.

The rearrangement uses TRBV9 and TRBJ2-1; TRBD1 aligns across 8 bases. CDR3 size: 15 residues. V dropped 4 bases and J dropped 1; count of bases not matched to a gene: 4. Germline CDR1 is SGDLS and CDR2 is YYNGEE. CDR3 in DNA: TGTGCCAGCAGCTCGACAGGGGTGTCCTACAATGAGCAGTTCTTC. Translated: CASSSTGVSYNEQFF.

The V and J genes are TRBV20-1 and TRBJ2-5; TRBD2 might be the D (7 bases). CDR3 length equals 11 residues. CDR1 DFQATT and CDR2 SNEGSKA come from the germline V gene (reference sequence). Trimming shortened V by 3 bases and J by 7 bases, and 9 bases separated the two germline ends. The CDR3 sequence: CSARGGGTQYF. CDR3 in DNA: TGCAGTGCTAGGGGAGGGGGGACCCAGTACTTC.

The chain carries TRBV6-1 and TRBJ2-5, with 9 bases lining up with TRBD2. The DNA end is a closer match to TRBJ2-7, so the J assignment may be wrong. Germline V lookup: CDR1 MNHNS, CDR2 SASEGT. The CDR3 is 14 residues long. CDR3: CASSYSGSSYEQYF. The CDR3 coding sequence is TGTGCCAGCAGTTATAGCGGGAGTTCCTACGAGCAGTACTTC.

The CDR3 DNA sequence: TGCGCCAGCAGTTCCACTTGGGGGCCCGGGGAGCTGTTTTTT. This gives the protein CASSSTWGPGELFF. This rearrangement joins TRBV4-3 to TRBJ2-2, with a weak D call TRBD1 (6 bases). Trimming took off 6 bases at V and 6 bases at J, with 14 bases between the two ends. From germline, CDR1 is LGHNA and CDR2 YSLEER. The CDR3 runs 14 residues.

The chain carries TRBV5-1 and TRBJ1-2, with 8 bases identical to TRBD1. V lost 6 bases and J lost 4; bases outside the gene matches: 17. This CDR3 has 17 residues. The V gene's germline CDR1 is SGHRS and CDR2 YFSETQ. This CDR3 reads CASTAWRVGGQGYGYTF. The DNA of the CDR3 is TGCGCCAGCACCGCTTGGAGAGTAGGTGGACAGGGCTATGGCTACACCTTC.

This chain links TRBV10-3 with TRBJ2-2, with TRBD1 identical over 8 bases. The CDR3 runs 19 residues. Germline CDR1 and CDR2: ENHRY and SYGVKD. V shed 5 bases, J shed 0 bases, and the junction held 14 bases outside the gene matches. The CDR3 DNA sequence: TGTGCCATCAGTTTGCTGGACAGGGAAACTACGGCGAACACCGGGGAGCTGTTTTTT. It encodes CAISLLDRETTANTGELFF.

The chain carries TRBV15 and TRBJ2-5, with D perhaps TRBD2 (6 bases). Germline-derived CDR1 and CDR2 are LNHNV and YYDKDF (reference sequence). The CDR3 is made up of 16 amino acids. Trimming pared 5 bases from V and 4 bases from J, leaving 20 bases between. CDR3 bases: TGTGCCACCAGCGGCGACTGGGCGGGATTGGGAGAGACCCAGTACTTC. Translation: CATSGDWAGLGETQYF.

CDR3 nucleotide sequence: TGTGCCAGCAGCGTAGACAGGATAAATGAAAAACTGTTTTTT. This translates into CASSVDRINEKLFF. The gene calls are TRBV9 and TRBJ1-4; maybe TRBD1 (5 bases). Germline CDR1 is SGDLS and CDR2 is YYNGEE. Trimming stripped 0 bases from V and 5 bases from J, with 8 bases between. This CDR3 spans 14 amino acids.

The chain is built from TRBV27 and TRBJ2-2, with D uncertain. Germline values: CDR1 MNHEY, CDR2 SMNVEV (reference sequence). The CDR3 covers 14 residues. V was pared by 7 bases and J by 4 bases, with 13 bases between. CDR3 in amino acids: CASKFLMGTGELFF. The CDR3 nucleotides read TGTGCCAGCAAGTTCTTGATGGGCACCGGGGAGCTGTTTTTT.

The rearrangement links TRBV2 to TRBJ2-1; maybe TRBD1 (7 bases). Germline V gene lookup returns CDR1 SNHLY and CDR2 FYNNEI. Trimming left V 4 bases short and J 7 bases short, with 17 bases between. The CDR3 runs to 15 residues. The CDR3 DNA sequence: TGTGCCAGCAGTGTCTTCAGGGGGGTCGGGAATGAGCAGTTCTTC. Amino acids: CASSVFRGVGNEQFF.

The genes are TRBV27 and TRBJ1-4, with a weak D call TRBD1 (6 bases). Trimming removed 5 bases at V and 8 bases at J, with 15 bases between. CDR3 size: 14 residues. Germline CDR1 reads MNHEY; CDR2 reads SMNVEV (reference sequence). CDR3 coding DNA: TGTGCCAGCAGTCTTACAGGGCCAGGGGAAAAACTGTTTTTT. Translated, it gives CASSLTGPGEKLFF. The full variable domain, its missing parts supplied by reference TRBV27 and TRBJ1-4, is EAQVTQNPRYLITVTGKKLTVTCSQNMNHEYMSWYRQDPGLGLRQIYYSMNVEVTDKGDVPEGYKVSRKEKRNFPLILESPSPNQTSLYFCASSLTGPGEKLFFGSGTQLSVL.

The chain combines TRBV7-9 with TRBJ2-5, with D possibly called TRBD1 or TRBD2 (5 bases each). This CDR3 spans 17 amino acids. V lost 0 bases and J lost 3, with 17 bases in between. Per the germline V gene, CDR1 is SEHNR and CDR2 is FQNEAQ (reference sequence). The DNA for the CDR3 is TGTGCCAGCAGCTTAGCGGGGGTAATGCGAGGGGAAGAGACCCAGTACTTC. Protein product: CASSLAGVMRGEETQYF.

The CDR3 here is CASSADFYSSYNEQFF. The CDR3 coding sequence is TGTGCCAGCAGTGCAGACTTCTACTCCTCCTACAATGAGCAGTTCTTC. The chain links TRBV6-4 to TRBJ2-1; D uncertain. Per germline, CDR1 MRHNA and CDR2 SNTAGT. The V gene lost 4 bases and the J gene lost 0 bases, with 13 bases spanning the gap. This CDR3 has 16 residues.

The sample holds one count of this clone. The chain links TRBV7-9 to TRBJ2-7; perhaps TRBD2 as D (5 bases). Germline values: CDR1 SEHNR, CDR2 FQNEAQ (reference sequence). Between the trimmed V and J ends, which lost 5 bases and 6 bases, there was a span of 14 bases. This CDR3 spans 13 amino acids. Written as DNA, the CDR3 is TGTGCCAGCAGCCTAGGCGGCGCGGGCGAGCAGTACTTC. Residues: CASSLGGAGEQYF. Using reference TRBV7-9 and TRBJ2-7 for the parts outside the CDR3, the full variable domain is DTGVSQNPRHKITKRGQNVTFRCDPISEHNRLYWYRQTLGQGPEFLTYFQNEAQLEKSRLLSDRFSAERPKGSFSTLEIQRTEQGDSAMYLCASSLGGAGEQYFGPGTRLTVT.

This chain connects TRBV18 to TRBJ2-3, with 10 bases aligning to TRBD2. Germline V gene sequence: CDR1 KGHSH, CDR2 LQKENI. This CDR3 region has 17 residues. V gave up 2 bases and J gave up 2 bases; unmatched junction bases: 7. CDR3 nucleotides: TGTGCCAGCTCACCATCTCTAGCGGGGGAACCCACAGATACGCAGTATTTT. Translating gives CASSPSLAGEPTDTQYF.